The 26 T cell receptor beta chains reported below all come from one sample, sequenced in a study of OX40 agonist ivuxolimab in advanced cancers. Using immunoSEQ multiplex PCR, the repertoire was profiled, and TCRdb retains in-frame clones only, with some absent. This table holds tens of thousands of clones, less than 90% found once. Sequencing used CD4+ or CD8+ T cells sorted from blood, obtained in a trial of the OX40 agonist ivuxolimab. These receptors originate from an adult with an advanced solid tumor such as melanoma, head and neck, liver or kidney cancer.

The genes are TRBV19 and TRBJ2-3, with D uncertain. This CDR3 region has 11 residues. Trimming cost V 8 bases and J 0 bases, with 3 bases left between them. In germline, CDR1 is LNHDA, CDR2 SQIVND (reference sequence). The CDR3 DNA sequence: TGTGCCAGTCGTAGCACAGATACGCAGTATTTT. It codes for CASRSTDTQYF. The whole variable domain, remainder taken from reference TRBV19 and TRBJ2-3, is DGGITQSPKYLFRKEGQNVTLSCEQNLNHDAMYWYRQDPGQGLRLIYYSQIVNDFQKGDIAEGYSVSREKKESFPLTVTSAQKNPTAFYLCASRSTDTQYFGPGTRLTVL.

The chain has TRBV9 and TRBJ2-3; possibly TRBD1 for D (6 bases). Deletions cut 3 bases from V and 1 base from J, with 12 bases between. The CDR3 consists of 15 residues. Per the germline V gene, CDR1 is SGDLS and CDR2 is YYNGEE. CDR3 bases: TGTGCCAGCAGCGCGAAACAGGGTGGCACAGATACGCAGTATTTT. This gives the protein CASSAKQGGTDTQYF.

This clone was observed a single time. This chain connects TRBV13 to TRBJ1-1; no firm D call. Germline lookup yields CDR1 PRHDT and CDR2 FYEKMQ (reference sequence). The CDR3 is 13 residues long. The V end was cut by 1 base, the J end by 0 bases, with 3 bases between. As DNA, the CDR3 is TGTGCCAGCAGCTTAGTATTGAACACTGAAGCTTTCTTT. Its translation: CASSLVLNTEAFF. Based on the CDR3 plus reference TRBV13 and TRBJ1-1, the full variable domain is AAGVIQSPRHLIKEKRETATLKCYPIPRHDTVYWYQQGPGQDPQFLISFYEKMQSDKGSIPDRFSAQQFSDYHSELNMSSLELGDSALYFCASSLVLNTEAFFGQGTRLTVV.

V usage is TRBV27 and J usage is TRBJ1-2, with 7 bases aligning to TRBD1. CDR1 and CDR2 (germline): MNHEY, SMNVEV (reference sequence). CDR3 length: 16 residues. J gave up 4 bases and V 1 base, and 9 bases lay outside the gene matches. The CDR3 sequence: CASSLFRQGRTYGYTF. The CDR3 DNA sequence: TGTGCCAGCAGTTTATTCCGACAGGGACGGACCTATGGCTACACCTTC.

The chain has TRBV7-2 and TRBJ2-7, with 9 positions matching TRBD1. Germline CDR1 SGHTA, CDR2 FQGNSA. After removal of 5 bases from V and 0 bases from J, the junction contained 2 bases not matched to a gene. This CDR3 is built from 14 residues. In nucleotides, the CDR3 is TGTGCCAGCAGCCGACAGGGGGACTCCTACGAGCAGTACTTC. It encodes CASSRQGDSYEQYF.

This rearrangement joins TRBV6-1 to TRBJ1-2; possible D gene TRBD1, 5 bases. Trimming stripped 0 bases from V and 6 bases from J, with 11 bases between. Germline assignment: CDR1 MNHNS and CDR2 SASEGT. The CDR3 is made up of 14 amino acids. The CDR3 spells CASSEAGGTDGYTF. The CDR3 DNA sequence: TGTGCCAGCAGTGAAGCGGGGGGGACGGATGGCTACACCTTC.

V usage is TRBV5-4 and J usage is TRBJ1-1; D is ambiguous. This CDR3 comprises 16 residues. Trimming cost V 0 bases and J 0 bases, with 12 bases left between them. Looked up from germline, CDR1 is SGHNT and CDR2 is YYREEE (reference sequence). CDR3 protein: CASSLGRSGMNTEAFF. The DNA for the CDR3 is TGTGCCAGCAGCTTGGGTAGGTCGGGGATGAACACTGAAGCTTTCTTT.

The CDR3 DNA reads TGTGCCAGTAATCCGGGACCCCGGAGCCTAAACTATGGCTACACCTTC. Amino acid sequence: CASNPGPRSLNYGYTF. This chain links TRBV19 with TRBJ1-2; possibly TRBD1 for D (5 bases). With 7 bases removed from V and 2 bases from J, the gap between germline ends came to 20 bases. The CDR3 loop spans 16 amino acids. Germline V gives CDR1 LNHDA, CDR2 SQIVND (reference sequence).

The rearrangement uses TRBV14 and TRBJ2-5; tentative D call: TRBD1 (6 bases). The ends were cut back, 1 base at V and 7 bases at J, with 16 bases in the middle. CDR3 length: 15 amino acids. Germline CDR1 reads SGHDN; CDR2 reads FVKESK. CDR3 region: CASSQASSGRGTQYF. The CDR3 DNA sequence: TGTGCCAGCAGCCAAGCCTCGAGCGGCAGGGGGACCCAGTACTTC.

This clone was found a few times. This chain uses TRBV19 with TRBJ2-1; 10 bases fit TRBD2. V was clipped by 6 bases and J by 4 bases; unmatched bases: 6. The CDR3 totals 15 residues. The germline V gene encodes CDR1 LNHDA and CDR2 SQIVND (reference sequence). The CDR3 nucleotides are TGTGCCAGTAGGTCTAGCGGGGGAGGTTACAATGAGCAGTTCTTC. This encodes CASRSSGGGYNEQFF.

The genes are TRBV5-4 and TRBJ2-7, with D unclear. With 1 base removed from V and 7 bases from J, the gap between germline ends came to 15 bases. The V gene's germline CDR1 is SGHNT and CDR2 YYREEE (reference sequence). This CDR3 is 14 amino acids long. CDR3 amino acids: CASSLKVSSQEQYF. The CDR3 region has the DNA TGTGCCAGCAGCTTGAAGGTCAGCTCCCAAGAGCAGTACTTC.

CDR3 in amino acids: CASSTPGARTDTQYF. CDR3 sequence (DNA): TGTGCCAGTAGTACCCCAGGGGCGAGGACAGATACGCAGTATTTT. The chain employs TRBV19 and TRBJ2-3; D is perhaps TRBD1 (6 bases). Germline V gene lookup returns CDR1 LNHDA and CDR2 SQIVND (reference sequence). The V and J ends lost 4 bases and 3 bases respectively, with 14 bases between them. The CDR3 loop spans 15 amino acids.

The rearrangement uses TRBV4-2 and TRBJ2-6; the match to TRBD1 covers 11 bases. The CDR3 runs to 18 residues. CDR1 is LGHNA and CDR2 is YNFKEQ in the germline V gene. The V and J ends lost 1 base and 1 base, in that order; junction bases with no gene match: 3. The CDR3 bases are TGTGCCAGCAGCCAAGGGGGGACAGGGGGGTCTGGGGCCAACGTCCTGACTTTC. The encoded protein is CASSQGGTGGSGANVLTF.

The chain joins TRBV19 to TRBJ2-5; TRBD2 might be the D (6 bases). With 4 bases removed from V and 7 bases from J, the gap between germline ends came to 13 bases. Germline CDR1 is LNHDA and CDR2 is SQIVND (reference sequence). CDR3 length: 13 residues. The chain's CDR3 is CASSTSSVGTQYF. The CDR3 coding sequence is TGTGCCAGTAGTACTTCTAGCGTAGGGACCCAGTACTTC.

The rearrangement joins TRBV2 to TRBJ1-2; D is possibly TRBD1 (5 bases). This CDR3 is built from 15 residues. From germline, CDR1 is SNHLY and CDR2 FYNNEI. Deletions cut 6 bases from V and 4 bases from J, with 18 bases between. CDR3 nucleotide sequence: TGTGCCAGCAGGGAGACCCCGGGACTAAGCTATGGCTACACCTTC. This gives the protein CASRETPGLSYGYTF.

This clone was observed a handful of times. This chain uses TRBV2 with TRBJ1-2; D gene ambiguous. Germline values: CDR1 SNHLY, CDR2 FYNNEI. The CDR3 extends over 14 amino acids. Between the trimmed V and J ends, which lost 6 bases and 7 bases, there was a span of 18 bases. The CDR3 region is CASSPESRSRGYTF. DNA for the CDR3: TGTGCCAGCAGCCCCGAATCCCGTTCTCGTGGCTACACCTTC.

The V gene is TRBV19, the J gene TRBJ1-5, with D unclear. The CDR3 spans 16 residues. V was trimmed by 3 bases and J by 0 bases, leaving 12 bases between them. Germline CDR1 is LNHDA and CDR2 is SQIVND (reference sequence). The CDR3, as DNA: TGTGCCAGTAGTATTAGTAGGGCGGGTAGCAATCAGCCCCAGCATTTT. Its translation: CASSISRAGSNQPQHF.

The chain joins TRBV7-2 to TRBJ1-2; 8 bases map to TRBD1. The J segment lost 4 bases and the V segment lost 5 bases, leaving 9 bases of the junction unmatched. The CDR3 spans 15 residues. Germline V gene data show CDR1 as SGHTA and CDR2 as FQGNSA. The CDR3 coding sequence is TGTGCCAGCAGCAACAATGGACAGGGAGGCTATGGCTACACCTTC. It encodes CASSNNGQGGYGYTF. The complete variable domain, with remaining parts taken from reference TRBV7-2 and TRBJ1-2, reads GAGVSQSPSNKVTEKGKDVELRCDPISGHTALYWYRQSLGQGLEFLIYFQGNSAPDKSGLPSDRFSAERTGGSVSTLTIQRTQQEDSAVYLCASSNNGQGGYGYTFGSGTRLTVV.

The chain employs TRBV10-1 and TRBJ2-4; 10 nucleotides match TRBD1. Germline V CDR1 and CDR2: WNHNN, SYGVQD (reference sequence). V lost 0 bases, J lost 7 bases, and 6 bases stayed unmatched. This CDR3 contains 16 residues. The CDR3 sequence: CASSESAGTGVNIQYF. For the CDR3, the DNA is TGCGCCAGCAGTGAGTCGGCCGGGACAGGGGTGAACATTCAGTACTTC.

The CDR3, as DNA: TGTGCCAGCAGGACCTCCACTTTGCGGGGGAGGACCGGGGAGCTGTTTTTT. It specifies CASRTSTLRGRTGELFF. The J gene is TRBJ2-2, the V gene TRBV28; 7 positions agree with TRBD2. The CDR3 is 17 residues long. The germline CDR1 and CDR2 sequences are MDHEN and SYDVKM. V was pared by 6 bases and J by 5 bases, with 15 bases of the junction left unmatched.

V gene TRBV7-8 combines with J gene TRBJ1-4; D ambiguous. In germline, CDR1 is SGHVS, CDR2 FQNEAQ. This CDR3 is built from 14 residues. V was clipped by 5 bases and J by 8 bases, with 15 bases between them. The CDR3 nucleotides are TGTGCCAGCAGCGTTGGTGGCAAGCGAGAAAAACTGTTTTTT. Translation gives CASSVGGKREKLFF.

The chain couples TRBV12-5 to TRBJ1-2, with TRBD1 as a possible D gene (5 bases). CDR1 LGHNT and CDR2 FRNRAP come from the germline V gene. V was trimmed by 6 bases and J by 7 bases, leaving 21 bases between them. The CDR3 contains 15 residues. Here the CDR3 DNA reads TGTGCTAGTGGCCTCTTGACGGGGGGGACCAGTGGCTACACCTTC. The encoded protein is CASGLLTGGTSGYTF.

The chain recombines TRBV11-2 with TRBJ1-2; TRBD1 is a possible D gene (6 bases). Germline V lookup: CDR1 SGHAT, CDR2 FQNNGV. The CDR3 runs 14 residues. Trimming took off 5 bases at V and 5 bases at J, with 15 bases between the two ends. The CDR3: CASSDFGQNYGYTF. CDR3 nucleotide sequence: TGTGCCAGCAGCGATTTCGGACAGAATTATGGCTACACCTTC.

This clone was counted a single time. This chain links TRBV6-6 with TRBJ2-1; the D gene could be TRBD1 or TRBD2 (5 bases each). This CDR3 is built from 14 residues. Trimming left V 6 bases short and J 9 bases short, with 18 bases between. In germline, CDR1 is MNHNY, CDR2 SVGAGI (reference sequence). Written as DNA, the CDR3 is TGTGCCAGCAGAAACCGGGCTGAGGGGATTGAGCAGTTCTTC. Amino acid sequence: CASRNRAEGIEQFF.

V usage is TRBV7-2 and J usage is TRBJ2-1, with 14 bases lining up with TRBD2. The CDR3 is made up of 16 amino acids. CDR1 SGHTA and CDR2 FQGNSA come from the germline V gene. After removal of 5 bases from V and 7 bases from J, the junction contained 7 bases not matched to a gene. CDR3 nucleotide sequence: TGTGCCAGCAGCCCACCTGGACTAGCGGGAGGAAATGAGCAGTTCTTC. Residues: CASSPPGLAGGNEQFF.

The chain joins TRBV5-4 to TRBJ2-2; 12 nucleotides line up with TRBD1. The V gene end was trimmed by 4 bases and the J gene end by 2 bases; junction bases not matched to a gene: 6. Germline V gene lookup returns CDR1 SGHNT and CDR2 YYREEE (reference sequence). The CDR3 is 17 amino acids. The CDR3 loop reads CASSTGTGGFNTGELFF. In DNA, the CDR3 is TGTGCCAGCAGCACCGGGACAGGGGGCTTCAACACCGGGGAGCTGTTTTTT.